This T cell receptor beta chain comes out of a study of radiotherapy plus CTLA-4 blockade in lung cancer. The assay was immunoSEQ multiplex PCR, and TCRdb's table has in-frame clones only and misses some. The table has 90,000 to 100,000 clones, 65% to 75% seen once; the top ten hold roughly 3.1%. Germline V CDR1 and CDR2: KGHSH, LQKENI. The CDR3 extends over 15 amino acids. J was trimmed by 4 bases and V by 2 bases; bases with no gene match: 5. Specimen: peripheral blood, collected from a patient treated with radiotherapy plus ipilimumab. This chain links TRBV18 with TRBJ2-1; 7 nucleotides align to TRBD2. The clonotype comes from a human donor with non-small cell lung cancer who had a partial response to radiotherapy plus ipilimumab. Some clones in this sample may be carry-over from other donors' samples. The CDR3 region is CASSPMGGSYNEQFF. The CDR3 region has the DNA TGTGCCAGCTCACCAATGGGGGGGAGTTACAATGAGCAGTTCTTC.